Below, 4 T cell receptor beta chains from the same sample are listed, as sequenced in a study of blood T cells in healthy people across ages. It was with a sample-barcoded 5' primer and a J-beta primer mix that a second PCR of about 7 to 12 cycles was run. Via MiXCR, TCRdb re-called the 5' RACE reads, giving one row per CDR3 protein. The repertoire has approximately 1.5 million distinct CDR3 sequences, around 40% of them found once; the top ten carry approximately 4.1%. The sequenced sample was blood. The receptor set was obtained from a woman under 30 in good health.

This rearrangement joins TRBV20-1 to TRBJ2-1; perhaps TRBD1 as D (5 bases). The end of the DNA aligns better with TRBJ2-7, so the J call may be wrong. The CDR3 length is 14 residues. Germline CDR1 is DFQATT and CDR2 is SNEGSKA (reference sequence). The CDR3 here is CSARSSRVVNEQYF. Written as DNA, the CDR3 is TGCAGTGCTAGAAGCTCCAGGGTAGTCAATGAGCAGTACTTC.

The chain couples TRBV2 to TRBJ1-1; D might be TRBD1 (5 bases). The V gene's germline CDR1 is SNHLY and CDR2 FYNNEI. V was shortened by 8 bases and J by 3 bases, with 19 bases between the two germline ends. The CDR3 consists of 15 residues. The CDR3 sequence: CASGGSGFKYTEAFF. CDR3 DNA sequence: TGTGCCAGCGGGGGATCAGGGTTTAAGTACACTGAAGCTTTCTTT.

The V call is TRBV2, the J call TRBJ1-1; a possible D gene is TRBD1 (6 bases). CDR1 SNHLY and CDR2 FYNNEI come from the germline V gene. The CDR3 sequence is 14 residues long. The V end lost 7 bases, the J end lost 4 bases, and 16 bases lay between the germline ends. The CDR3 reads CASIGGRGSTEAFF. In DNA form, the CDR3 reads TGTGCCAGCATCGGGGGCCGGGGAAGCACTGAAGCTTTCTTT.

The CDR3 here is CAISAVQQETQYF. DNA for the CDR3: TGTGCCATCAGTGCCGTCCAACAAGAGACCCAGTACTTC. This sequence joins TRBV10-3 and TRBJ2-5, with D hard to call. The germline gives CDR1 ENHRY, CDR2 SYGVKD. Trimming removed 4 bases from V and 2 bases from J, with 8 bases in between. The CDR3 spans 13 residues.